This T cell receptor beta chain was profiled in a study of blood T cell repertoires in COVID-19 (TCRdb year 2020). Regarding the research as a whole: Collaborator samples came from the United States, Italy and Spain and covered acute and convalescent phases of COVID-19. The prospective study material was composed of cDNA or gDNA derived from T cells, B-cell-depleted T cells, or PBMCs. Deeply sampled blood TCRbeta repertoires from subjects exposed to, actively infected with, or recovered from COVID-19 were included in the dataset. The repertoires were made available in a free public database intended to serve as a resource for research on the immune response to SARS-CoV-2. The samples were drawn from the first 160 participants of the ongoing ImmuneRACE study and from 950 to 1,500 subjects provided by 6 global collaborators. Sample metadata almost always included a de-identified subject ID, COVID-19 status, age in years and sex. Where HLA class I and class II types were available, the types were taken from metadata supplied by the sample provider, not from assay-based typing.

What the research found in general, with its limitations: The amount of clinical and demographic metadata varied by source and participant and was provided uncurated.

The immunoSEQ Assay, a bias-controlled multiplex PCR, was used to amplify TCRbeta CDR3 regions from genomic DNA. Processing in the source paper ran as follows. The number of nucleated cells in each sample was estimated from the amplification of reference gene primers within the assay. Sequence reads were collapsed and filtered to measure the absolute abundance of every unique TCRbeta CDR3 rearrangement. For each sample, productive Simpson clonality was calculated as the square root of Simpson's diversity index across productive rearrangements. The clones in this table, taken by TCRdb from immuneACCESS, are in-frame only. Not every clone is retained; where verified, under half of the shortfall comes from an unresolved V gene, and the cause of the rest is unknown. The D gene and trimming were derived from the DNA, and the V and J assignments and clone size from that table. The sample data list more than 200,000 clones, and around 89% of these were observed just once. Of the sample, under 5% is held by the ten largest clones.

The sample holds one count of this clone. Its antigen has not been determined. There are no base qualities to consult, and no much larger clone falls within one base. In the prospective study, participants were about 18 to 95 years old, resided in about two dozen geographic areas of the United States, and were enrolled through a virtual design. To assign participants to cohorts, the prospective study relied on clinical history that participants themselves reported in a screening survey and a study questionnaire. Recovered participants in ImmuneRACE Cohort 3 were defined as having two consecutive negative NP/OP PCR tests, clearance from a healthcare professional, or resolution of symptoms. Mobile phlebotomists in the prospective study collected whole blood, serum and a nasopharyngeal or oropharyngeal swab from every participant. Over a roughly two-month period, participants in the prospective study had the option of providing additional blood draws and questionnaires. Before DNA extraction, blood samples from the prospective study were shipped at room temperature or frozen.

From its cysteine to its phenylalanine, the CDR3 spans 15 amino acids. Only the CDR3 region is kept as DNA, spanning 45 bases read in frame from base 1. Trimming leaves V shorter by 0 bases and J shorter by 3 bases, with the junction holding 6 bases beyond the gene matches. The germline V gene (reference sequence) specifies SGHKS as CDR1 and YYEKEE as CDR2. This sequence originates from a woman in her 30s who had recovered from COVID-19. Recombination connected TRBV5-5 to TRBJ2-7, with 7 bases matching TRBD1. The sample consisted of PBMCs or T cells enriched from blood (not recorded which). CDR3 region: CASSLGAQGDYEQYF. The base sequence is TGTGCCAGCAGCTTGGGGGCTCAGGGGGACTACGAGCAGTACTTC.